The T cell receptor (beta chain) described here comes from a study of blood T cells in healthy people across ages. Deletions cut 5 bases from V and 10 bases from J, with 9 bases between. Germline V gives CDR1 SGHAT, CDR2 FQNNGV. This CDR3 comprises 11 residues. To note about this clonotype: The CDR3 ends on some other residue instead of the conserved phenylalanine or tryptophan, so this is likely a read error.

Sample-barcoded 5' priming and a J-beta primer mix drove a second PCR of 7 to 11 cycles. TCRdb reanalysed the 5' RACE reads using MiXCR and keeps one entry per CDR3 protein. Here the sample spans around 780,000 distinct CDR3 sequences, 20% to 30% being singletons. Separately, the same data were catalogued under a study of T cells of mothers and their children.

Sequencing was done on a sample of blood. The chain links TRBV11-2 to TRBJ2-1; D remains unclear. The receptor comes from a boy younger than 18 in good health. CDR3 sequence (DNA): TGTGCCAGCAGCCCCATGGCGGAGCAGTTCTCC. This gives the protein CASSPMAEQFS.